The present T cell receptor (beta chain) was sequenced within a study of beta chain features in type 1 diabetes. Background on the study: Patients did not differ from healthy donors in age, gender or cell yield. Analysis included around 110,000,000 sorted cells drawn from all samples.

Overall study results and limits: TCRB CDR3 length was moderately but significantly reduced in all four CD4+ subsets of Type 1 diabetes patients.

Germline V gene sequence: CDR1 MNHNY, CDR2 SVGAGI (reference sequence). CDR3 length equals 13 residues. With 7 bases removed from V and 0 bases from J, the gap between germline ends came to 7 bases. This clone was counted many times. Its antigen is currently unknown. Every bit of the isolated RNA underwent reverse transcription, so sequencing read expressed TCRB transcripts. Sequencing was performed with immunoSEQ multiplex PCR; in TCRdb, only in-frame clones are kept and a portion is missing. This sample has 150,000 to 170,000 clones, with over 7.5% found just once. This clonotype was sampled from a man aged 18 to 29 in good health. The rearrangement joins TRBV6-6 to TRBJ2-1; TRBD2 might be the D (5 bases). Sequenced input: central memory CD4+ T cells from blood. The CDR3 DNA is TGTGCCAGCACCGGACTCTCCTACAATGAGCAGTTCTTC. It yields the protein CASTGLSYNEQFF.